The 24 T cell receptor beta chains below were found in one sample sequenced in a study of T cell responses to AZD1222 COVID-19 vaccine. The protocol was immunoSEQ multiplex PCR, while the TCRdb copy is restricted to in-frame clones and leaves out a portion. The sample contains about 150,000 clones, about 91% of which appear only once. The sample here was peripheral blood, taken on day 0 of AZD1222 vaccination. All receptors come from an adult in good health.

In DNA form, the CDR3 reads TGTGCCACCAGCAGAAGTCGACAGGGAAGTGGCTACACCTTC. It translates to CATSRSRQGSGYTF. The chain links TRBV15 to TRBJ1-2, with TRBD1 identical over 7 bases. Germline V gene lookup returns CDR1 LNHNV and CDR2 YYDKDF (reference sequence). Losses at the gene ends were 2 bases for V and 7 bases for J; bases not matched to a gene: 7. This CDR3 region has 14 residues.

This clone was picked up one time. The chain joins TRBV5-1 to TRBJ1-1; a possible D gene is TRBD1 (6 bases). V was cut by 2 bases and J by 6 bases, with 11 bases left in between. The germline CDR1 and CDR2 sequences are SGHRS and YFSETQ. The length of the CDR3 is 13 residues. In DNA, the CDR3 is TGCGCCAGCAGCTTTGTCAGGGGTGCTGAAGCTTTCTTT. Translating gives CASSFVRGAEAFF.

V usage is TRBV12-5 and J usage is TRBJ1-2; D is unresolved. The CDR3 is 15 amino acids. Trimming took off 0 bases at V and 4 bases at J, with 12 bases between the two ends. Germline V lookup: CDR1 LGHNT, CDR2 FRNRAP. CDR3 residues: CASGLVLGSSYGYTF. The CDR3 DNA sequence: TGTGCTAGTGGTTTGGTACTGGGGAGTTCCTATGGCTACACCTTC.

In this sample, this clone turned up once. The chain carries TRBV7-8 and TRBJ1-6; TRBD1 matches at 7 bases. Trimming cost V 5 bases and J 7 bases; bases outside gene matches: 5. In germline, CDR1 is SGHVS, CDR2 FQNEAQ. The CDR3 has 14 residues. The CDR3 sequence: CASSADRVNSPLHF. The CDR3 nucleotides read TGTGCCAGCAGCGCCGACAGGGTCAATTCACCCCTCCACTTT.

The chain is built from TRBV30 and TRBJ1-4; 7 bases are a match to TRBD1. J lost 6 bases, V lost 3 bases, and 7 bases had no gene match. Germline values: CDR1 GTSNPN, CDR2 SVGIG (reference sequence). The CDR3 sequence is 14 residues long. The CDR3 region is CAWSSTGADEKLFF. CDR3 nucleotide sequence: TGTGCCTGGAGCTCTACAGGGGCGGATGAAAAACTGTTTTTT.

The rearrangement joins TRBV19 to TRBJ1-1, with D perhaps matching TRBD1 (6 bases). V lost 4 bases, J lost 7 bases, and 19 bases lay in between. Per the germline V gene, CDR1 is LNHDA and CDR2 is SQIVND (reference sequence). This CDR3 contains 15 residues. The CDR3 DNA reads as TGTGCCAGTAGTAAAGACCCCAGGGGTCCCAGTGAAGCTTTCTTT. Amino acid sequence: CASSKDPRGPSEAFF.

The rearrangement joins TRBV29-1 to TRBJ2-7; 7 bases line up with TRBD2. CDR3 size: 15 residues. Germline lookup yields CDR1 SQVTM and CDR2 ANQGSEA. Trimming cost V 2 bases and J 2 bases; bases outside gene matches: 9. The CDR3, as DNA: TGCAGCGTTGAAAGGCGGTCGGGAGGAACCTACGAGCAGTACTTC. Translation: CSVERRSGGTYEQYF.

This clone has only one observation. This sequence joins TRBV10-3 and TRBJ1-5; D is uncertain. The ends were cut back, 9 bases at V and 2 bases at J, with 11 bases in the middle. Germline CDR1 ENHRY, CDR2 SYGVKD. This CDR3 comprises 13 residues. The CDR3 is CAMAAGGNQPQHF. CDR3 in DNA: TGTGCCATGGCCGCGGGTGGCAATCAGCCCCAGCATTTT.

The chain joins TRBV7-2 to TRBJ2-7; 8 nucleotides match TRBD1. Germline V gives CDR1 SGHTA, CDR2 FQGNSA. This CDR3 region has 17 residues. Trimming took 2 bases from V and 0 from J; bases not matched to a gene: 9. The CDR3 DNA sequence: TGTGCCAGCAGCTTATGGACAGGGCGACACAGCTCCTACGAGCAGTACTTC. It is translated as CASSLWTGRHSSYEQYF.

The chain employs TRBV5-6 and TRBJ1-1, with 8 bases lining up with TRBD1. This CDR3 is 15 amino acids long. The germline V gene encodes CDR1 SGHDT and CDR2 YYEEEE. V was pared by 4 bases and J by 5 bases, with 10 bases of the junction left unmatched. CDR3 region: CASSPERTGRTEAFF. The DNA for the CDR3 is TGTGCCAGCAGCCCCGAACGGACAGGGAGAACTGAAGCTTTCTTT.

The rearrangement uses TRBV28 and TRBJ1-5, with TRBD1 as a possible D gene (6 bases). The CDR3 runs 15 residues. Trimming removed 4 bases at V and 5 bases at J, with 15 bases between. Per germline, CDR1 MDHEN and CDR2 SYDVKM. DNA for the CDR3: TGTGCCAGCAGTTATTGGCAGAAGGGGGATCAGCCCCAGCATTTT. It specifies CASSYWQKGDQPQHF.

V and J are TRBV19 and TRBJ1-2; 7 bases map to TRBD1. This CDR3 has 12 residues. Germline lookup yields CDR1 LNHDA and CDR2 SQIVND (reference sequence). V lost 5 bases and J lost 8; bases outside the gene matches: 5. CDR3: CASSLQGRGYTF. The CDR3 coding sequence is TGTGCCAGTAGTTTACAGGGGCGAGGCTACACCTTC.

The V and J genes are TRBV7-2 and TRBJ1-2, with 12 bases matching TRBD1. This CDR3 is 14 amino acids long. Looked up from germline, CDR1 is SGHTA and CDR2 is FQGNSA. Trimming removed 5 bases from V and 6 bases from J; junction bases left unmatched: 4. CDR3 amino acids: CASSRGQGADGYTF. The CDR3 nucleotides are TGTGCCAGCAGCCGGGGACAGGGGGCGGATGGCTACACCTTC.

The CDR3 region is CASSSRTGLGYGYTF. The CDR3 coding sequence is TGTGCCAGCAGCTCCAGGACAGGGTTGGGCTATGGCTACACCTTC. The V call is TRBV11-3, the J call TRBJ1-2; 8 bases are a match to TRBD1. Germline loops: CDR1 SGHNT, CDR2 YENEEA. With V trimmed by 4 bases and J by 4 bases, 8 bases remained unmatched. The length of the CDR3 is 15 residues.

This clone showed up just once. J is TRBJ2-5 and V is TRBV5-1; D perhaps matches TRBD2 (6 bases). The CDR3 totals 14 residues. Trimming removed 6 bases at V and 4 bases at J, with 16 bases between. Germline loops: CDR1 SGHRS, CDR2 YFSETQ. As DNA, the CDR3 is TGCGCCAGCAACAATGGAGGGCAGGGAGAGACCCAGTACTTC. It translates to CASNNGGQGETQYF.

The chain employs TRBV19 and TRBJ2-7, with D perhaps assigned TRBD1 or TRBD2 (7 bases each). Germline V gene sequence: CDR1 LNHDA, CDR2 SQIVND (reference sequence). Trimming pared 4 bases from V and 3 bases from J, leaving 13 bases between. The CDR3 is 14 amino acids. The CDR3 reads CASSTQGGLYEQYF. Here the CDR3 DNA reads TGTGCCAGTAGTACTCAGGGGGGGCTCTACGAGCAGTACTTC.

The chain uses TRBV24-1 and TRBJ1-3; 11 bases align to TRBD1. The CDR3 covers 19 residues. Germline V CDR1 and CDR2: KGHDR, SFDVKD. J gave up 1 base and V 10 bases, and 17 bases lay outside the gene matches. The CDR3 nucleotides read TGTGCCACGTTACGGGACAGGGGGTACCCGGGGGAGTCTGGAAACACCATATATTTT. It encodes CATLRDRGYPGESGNTIYF.

The count of this clone is one. The chain carries TRBV6-2 or TRBV6-3 and TRBJ1-5; D might be TRBD1 (5 bases). The CDR3 sequence is 14 residues long. Per the germline V gene, CDR1 is MNHEY and CDR2 is SVGEGT. Trimming stripped 2 bases from V and 9 bases from J, with 14 bases between. The CDR3 DNA is TGTGCCAGCAGTTACCAGCAGTTTGGGGGGCCCCAGCATTTT. As protein: CASSYQQFGGPQHF.

The genes are TRBV5-1 and TRBJ1-3, with a tentative D call TRBD1 (6 bases). Per the germline V gene, CDR1 is SGHRS and CDR2 is YFSETQ. The CDR3 covers 18 residues. V gave up 4 bases and J gave up 0 bases, with 20 bases separating them. The CDR3 DNA follows: TGCGCCAGCAGCGGCCGCGGGACATCCTTCTCCTCTGGAAACACCATATATTTT. It encodes CASSGRGTSFSSGNTIYF.

This clone is a singleton in its sample. The chain recombines TRBV11-3 with TRBJ2-7, with 9 positions matching TRBD2. This CDR3 has 14 amino acids. J was trimmed by 4 bases and V by 2 bases; bases with no gene match: 3. Germline V gene lookup returns CDR1 SGHNT and CDR2 YENEEA. CDR3 sequence reads: CASSLQTSGYEQYF. For the CDR3, the DNA is TGTGCCAGCAGCTTACAGACTAGCGGTTACGAGCAGTACTTC.

The chain recombines TRBV19 with TRBJ2-7; maybe TRBD1 (5 bases). The CDR3 loop spans 16 amino acids. V was pared by 3 bases and J by 3 bases, with 18 bases between. Germline lookup yields CDR1 LNHDA and CDR2 SQIVND (reference sequence). The CDR3 nucleotides are TGTGCCAGTAGTATCTCGGGTAGGGGCCGTGGCTACGAGCAGTACTTC. It codes for CASSISGRGRGYEQYF.

The J gene is TRBJ2-2, the V gene TRBV11-3, with 7 bases matching TRBD2. This CDR3 is built from 14 residues. Per the germline V gene, CDR1 is SGHNT and CDR2 is YENEEA. V lost 5 bases to trimming and J lost 9 bases; unmatched junction nucleotides: 9. CDR3 coding DNA: TGTGCCAGCAGCCACGGGGAGGGGCAAAGGGAGCTGTTTTTT. Protein sequence: CASSHGEGQRELFF.

The chain is built from TRBV4-3 and TRBJ1-2; tentative D call: TRBD1 (5 bases). The CDR3 covers 14 residues. Germline CDR1 and CDR2: LGHNA and YSLEER. V shed 0 bases and J shed 4 bases, with 9 bases lying between them. The CDR3 nucleotides are TGCGCCAGCAGCCAAGACGGGGCGGCCTATGGCTACACCTTC. Translation: CASSQDGAAYGYTF.

The V gene is TRBV5-1, the J gene TRBJ2-3; the D is unclear. CDR3 length: 12 residues. CDR1 is SGHRS, CDR2 YFSETQ, per germline. Deletions cut 1 base from V and 4 bases from J, with 4 bases between. CDR3 protein: CASSLISDTQYF. For the CDR3, the DNA is TGCGCCAGCAGCTTGATATCAGATACGCAGTATTTT.